A selection of T cell receptor beta chains follows, all from one sample in a study of PD-1 blockade in classical Hodgkin lymphoma. The method was immunoSEQ multiplex PCR; TCRdb's version includes in-frame clones alone and lacks a portion of them. The data contain more than 90,000 clones, roughly 81% of them singletons. Sequences were derived from peripheral blood mononuclear cells (PBMCs), sampled before the second cycle of nivolumab. These receptors all come from a human donor with classical Hodgkin lymphoma. Each CDR3 is given with its conserved first and last residue. The D gene is left open where the match is weak. Size is stated for part of the rows, as once, few or many counts, or as a class when the clone is expanded.

D gene	V gene	J gene	clone size	CDR3 protein	CDR3 DNA
TRBD2	TRBV11-2	TRBJ2-3	NA	CASSAQGLAETSTDTQYF	TGTGCCAGCAGCGCCCAGGGACTAGCGGAAACTAGCACAGATACGCAGTATTTT
NA	TRBV5-1	TRBJ2-3	NA	CASSLRRADTQYF	TGCGCCAGCAGCTTACGGAGAGCAGATACGCAGTATTTT
TRBD1	TRBV9	TRBJ1-4	few	CASSLNPTGSVEKLFF	TGTGCCAGCAGCCTAAATCCGACAGGGAGCGTTGAAAAACTGTTTTTT
NA	TRBV7-3	TRBJ1-1	NA	CASSSGRGSTEAFF	TGTGCCAGCAGCTCCGGGAGGGGTAGCACTGAAGCTTTCTTT
TRBD2	TRBV7-9	TRBJ2-7	NA	CASSLGVAGATHEQYF	TGTGCCAGCAGCTTGGGGGTGGCGGGAGCCACCCACGAGCAGTACTTC
TRBD1	TRBV6-4	TRBJ2-1	NA	CASSKDRVRNEQFF	TGTGCCAGCAGTAAGGACAGGGTGCGGAATGAGCAGTTCTTC
NA	TRBV6-5	TRBJ1-3	NA	CASSSPIGSSGNTIYF	TGTGCCAGCAGTTCCCCCATTGGGTCCTCTGGAAACACCATATATTTT
TRBD1	TRBV6-5	TRBJ1-4	NA	CASRGTDGTNEKLFF	TGTGCCAGCAGGGGGACAGACGGAACTAATGAAAAACTGTTTTTT
NA	TRBV5-8	TRBJ1-1	NA	CASSLFYRSRSAFF	TGTGCCAGCAGCTTGTTCTACCGTTCTAGGTCTGCTTTCTTT
NA	TRBV2	TRBJ1-1	NA	CASAPSPGNTEAFF	TGTGCCAGCGCTCCCAGCCCAGGGAACACTGAAGCTTTCTTT
NA	TRBV28	TRBJ2-7	NA	CATLGLFTHEQYF	TGTGCCACCCTTGGACTGTTTACCCACGAGCAGTACTTC
NA	TRBV7-9	TRBJ1-2	NA	CASSSGLGITGSNF	TGTGCCAGCAGCTCCGGCCTGGGAATTACCGGATCCAACTTC
TRBD1	TRBV5-4	TRBJ2-1	NA	CASSLVRDRVSPGVEQFF	TGTGCCAGCAGCTTGGTGAGGGACAGGGTAAGCCCCGGGGTCGAGCAGTTCTTC
NA	TRBV9	TRBJ1-3	once	CASSEGGNTIYF	TGTGCCAGCAGCGAGGGGGGAAACACCATATATTTT
NA	TRBV2	TRBJ1-2	NA	CASSPDGRYGYTF	TGTGCCAGCAGCCCGGACGGCCGCTATGGCTACACCTTC
TRBD1	TRBV11-2	TRBJ1-1	NA	CASSLERDRGSSGTEAFF	TGTGCCAGCAGCTTAGAGCGGGACAGGGGTTCGAGTGGAACTGAAGCTTTCTTT
NA	TRBV5-1	TRBJ2-4	NA	CASSRESYQNIQYF	TGCGCCAGCAGTCGGGAGTCGTACCAAAACATTCAGTACTTC
NA	TRBV5-6	TRBJ1-1	once	CASSAGVNTEAFF	TGTGCCAGCAGCGCGGGGGTGAACACTGAAGCTTTCTTT
NA	TRBV10-3	TRBJ2-7	NA	CAISSQYEQYF	TGTGCCATCAGTTCCCAGTACGAGCAGTACTTC
TRBD2	TRBV10-3	TRBJ2-1	NA	CAISGRGSGSNEQFF	TGTGCCATCAGTGGGAGGGGTAGCGGGAGCAATGAGCAGTTCTTC
NA	TRBV7-2	TRBJ1-2	once	CASSLSPANNYGYTF	TGTGCCAGCAGCTTATCGCCGGCCAATAACTATGGCTACACCTTC
TRBD2	TRBV11-3	TRBJ2-3	NA	CASSFSGSADTQYF	TGTGCCAGCAGCTTCAGCGGGAGTGCGGATACGCAGTATTTT
NA	TRBV5-1	TRBJ2-2	medium-sized	CASSLGEAAVNTGELFF	TGCGCCAGCAGCTTGGGCGAGGCGGCAGTGAACACCGGGGAGCTGTTTTTT
TRBD2	TRBV7-9	TRBJ2-3	NA	CASSLASGRPADTQYF	TGTGCCAGCAGCTTAGCTAGCGGGAGGCCAGCGGATACGCAGTATTTT
TRBD1	TRBV19	TRBJ1-2	NA	CASRTGTAHYGYTF	TGTGCCAGTAGGACGGGGACAGCCCACTATGGCTACACCTTC
TRBD1	TRBV5-4	TRBJ2-7	NA	CASSSRTGGTYEQYF	TGTGCCAGCAGCTCTCGGACAGGGGGGACCTACGAGCAGTACTTC
NA	TRBV9	TRBJ2-7	NA	CASSTREGEQYF	TGTGCCAGCAGCACCCGTGAGGGCGAGCAGTACTTC
NA	TRBV25-1	TRBJ1-1	NA	CASGGNRMNTEAFF	TGTGCCAGCGGGGGGAACCGCATGAACACTGAAGCTTTCTTT
NA	TRBV18	TRBJ2-7	few	CASSLAGTLYEQYF	TGTGCCAGCTCCCTCGCAGGCACGCTCTACGAGCAGTACTTC
TRBD2	TRBV9	TRBJ2-3	NA	CASSQGLGGTDTQYF	TGTGCCAGCAGCCAGGGACTAGGGGGGACAGATACGCAGTATTTT
NA	TRBV5-1	TRBJ2-7	NA	CASSLGPTSYEQYF	TGCGCCAGCAGCTTGGGGCCAACGTCCTACGAGCAGTACTTC
NA	TRBV18	TRBJ2-2	NA	CASSPLRDAGQTGELFF	TGTGCCAGCTCACCACTCCGGGACGCCGGGCAGACCGGGGAGCTGTTTTTT
NA	TRBV9	TRBJ2-5	NA	CASSPNQETQYF	TGTGCCAGCAGTCCGAACCAAGAGACCCAGTACTTC
NA	TRBV25-1	TRBJ1-5	once	CASSPTGLQPQHF	TGTGCCAGCAGTCCCACAGGGCTTCAGCCCCAGCATTTT
NA	TRBV7-2	TRBJ1-2	few	CASSWGGSYGYTF	TGTGCCAGCAGCTGGGGGGGCAGTTATGGCTACACCTTC
NA	TRBV7-9	TRBJ2-1	NA	CASSLGKYNEQFF	TGTGCCAGCAGCTTGGGCAAGTACAATGAGCAGTTCTTC
NA	TRBV30	TRBJ1-3	few	CAWNPLAGNTIYF	TGTGCCTGGAACCCCCTCGCTGGAAACACCATATATTTT
NA	TRBV6-5	TRBJ2-1	NA	CASSYSKPEQFF	TGTGCCAGCAGTTACTCGAAGCCTGAGCAGTTCTTC
TRBD1	TRBV6-6	TRBJ2-7	NA	CASSYSGTGTYEQYF	TGTGCCAGCAGTTACTCTGGGACAGGGACCTACGAGCAGTACTTC
TRBD2	TRBV15	TRBJ2-7	NA	CATSRVLAVTYEQYF	TGTGCCACCAGCAGAGTTCTAGCGGTAACCTACGAGCAGTACTTC
NA	TRBV5-1	TRBJ2-1	NA	CASSPPTSVEQFF	TGCGCCAGCAGTCCCCCGACATCTGTAGAGCAGTTCTTC
NA	TRBV9	TRBJ2-2	NA	CASSVGTTGELFF	TGTGCCAGCAGCGTAGGAACTACCGGGGAGCTGTTTTTT
TRBD2	TRBV10-3	TRBJ2-5	NA	CAISVLAEETQYF	TGTGCCATCAGCGTACTAGCGGAAGAGACCCAGTACTTC
NA	TRBV10-3	TRBJ1-2	NA	CAISLGGNGYTF	TGTGCCATCTCCCTCGGGGGGAATGGCTACACCTTC
NA	TRBV9	TRBJ2-3	once	CASSPRHRDTQYF	TGTGCCAGCAGCCCCCGCCACCGAGATACGCAGTATTTT
NA	TRBV6-5	TRBJ2-1	once	CASSLRSESSYNEQFF	TGTGCCAGCAGTTTAAGGAGCGAAAGCTCCTACAATGAGCAGTTCTTC
TRBD1	TRBV7-9	TRBJ1-1	NA	CASSSTGFLAFF	TGTGCCAGCAGCTCGACAGGGTTTCTTGCTTTCTTT
TRBD2	TRBV4-3	TRBJ2-1	NA	CASSHVNSGSFDNEQFF	TGCGCCAGCAGCCATGTGAACAGCGGGAGCTTCGACAATGAGCAGTTCTTC
TRBD2	TRBV4-2	TRBJ2-1	NA	CASSQGAASGGYNEQFF	TGTGCCAGCAGCCAAGGGGCCGCTAGCGGGGGATACAATGAGCAGTTCTTC